This T cell receptor (beta chain) stems from a study of shared clonotypes between healthy human individuals. Study-wide results and caveats: Across subsets, estimated richness was generally greater for naive than for memory populations.

A word on this clone: The antigen is undetermined. The same CDR3 is also encoded by other DNA sequences in this sample.

Libraries were prepared by immunoSEQ multiplex PCR; TCRdb keeps only in-frame clonotypes and omits some of them. Counted here are approximately 840,000 clones, approximately 96% occurring once; the ten biggest clones make up less than 0.3%. In the naive CD8 group, cells lacked CD45RO and were positively selected for CCR7, so terminally differentiated effector memory CD45RA+ cells were left out. The clonotype comes from a man younger than 40 in good health. The sequencing sample was made of naive CD8+ T cells sorted from blood.

The CDR3 sequence is CASSLEGEQYF. The CDR3 bases are TGTGCCAGCAGCTTAGAGGGAGAGCAGTACTTC. The gene calls are TRBV13 and TRBJ2-7, with unresolved D. The V end was cut by 1 base, the J end by 7 bases, with 5 bases between. Germline V gives CDR1 PRHDT, CDR2 FYEKMQ (reference sequence). The CDR3 spans 11 residues.